Listed here are 17 T cell receptor beta chains from one sample, sequenced in a study of T cells in tuberculosis. Time point: new active TB diagnosis, blood taken before or within 7 days of starting treatment. Assay: immunoSEQ multiplex PCR; the TCRdb copy retains only in-frame clones and omits some. The profile covers some 31,000 clones, with around 90% appearing a single time and less than 3% taken by the ten largest. Sequenced material: PBMCs, taken at tuberculosis diagnosis. Every receptor here comes from an adult with tuberculosis.

The chain is built from TRBV5-1 and TRBJ2-2; 10 nucleotides match TRBD2. Germline CDR1 is SGHRS and CDR2 is YFSETQ. Trimming took 3 bases from V and 4 from J; bases not matched to a gene: 9. This CDR3 has 17 residues. The CDR3 coding sequence is TGCGCCAGCAGCTACTACATAGCGGGGGGCGTCACCGGGGAGCTGTTTTTT. Translating it yields CASSYYIAGGVTGELFF.

V gene TRBV5-3 combines with J gene TRBJ2-7; 8 nucleotides match TRBD1. TRBV5-3 is labeled an ORF, and its function is uncertain. After removal of 5 bases from V and 5 bases from J, the junction contained 9 bases not matched to a gene. The CDR3 is 14 residues long. CDR3 residues: CARSSGQGLDEQYV. The CDR3 DNA sequence: TGTGCCAGAAGTTCCGGACAGGGTTTGGACGAGCAGTACGTC.

V usage is TRBV28 and J usage is TRBJ1-2; unclear D gene. CDR3 length: 15 residues. V lost 8 bases to trimming and J lost 4 bases, with 20 bases between them. CDR1 is MDHEN, CDR2 SYDVKM, per germline. The CDR3 bases are TGTGCCAGCGTGGAAGGCGGCGGGAGGGCCTATGGCTACACCTTC. Protein: CASVEGGGRAYGYTF.

This chain uses TRBV29-1 with TRBJ1-1; D remains ambiguous. V was cut by 7 bases and J by 3 bases, with 6 bases left in between. This CDR3 comprises 10 residues. In germline, CDR1 is SQVTM, CDR2 ANQGSEA. The CDR3 sequence: CSASDTEAFF. The CDR3 nucleotides are TGCAGCGCCTCTGACACTGAAGCTTTCTTT.

J is TRBJ2-1 and V is TRBV2; 10 bases align to TRBD2. This CDR3 contains 15 residues. Per the germline V gene, CDR1 is SNHLY and CDR2 is FYNNEI. With 2 bases clipped from V and 6 bases from J, the junction kept 4 bases outside the gene matches. CDR3 DNA: TGTGCCAGCAGTGAAAGCGGGGGGGCTCCCAATGAGCAGTTCTTC. Translating it yields CASSESGGAPNEQFF. The whole variable domain, filled in from reference TRBV2 and TRBJ2-1, reads EPEVTQTPSHQVTQMGQEVILRCVPISNHLYFYWYRQILGQKVEFLVSFYNNEISEKSEIFDDQFSVERPDGSNFTLKIRSTKLEDSAMYFCASSESGGAPNEQFFGPGTRLTVL.

The V call is TRBV6-6, the J call TRBJ2-7, with a weak D call TRBD1 (7 bases). CDR1 is MNHNY and CDR2 is SVGAGI in the germline V gene (reference sequence). The CDR3 spans 13 residues. The V and J ends lost 7 bases and 3 bases respectively, with 13 bases between them. CDR3 in amino acids: CASTAGQLYEQYF. The CDR3 DNA follows: TGTGCCAGCACCGCGGGACAGCTCTACGAGCAGTACTTC.

Regarding this clone: The identical CDR3 is also encoded by other nucleotide sequences in the sample. CDR3 sequence reads: CASSLSRTGGTEAFF. Here the CDR3 DNA reads TGTGCCAGCAGCCTTTCCCGGACAGGGGGGACTGAAGCTTTCTTT. V is TRBV6-5 and J is TRBJ1-1; 10 nucleotides agree with TRBD1. Germline assignment: CDR1 MNHEY and CDR2 SVGAGI. The CDR3 loop spans 15 amino acids. The junction had 9 bases not matched to a gene; V was cut back by 6 bases and J by 5 bases.

DNA of the CDR3: TGTGCCAGCAGCTTTGGACTAGCGGGGTATCGGGGTGGAACAGATACGCAGTATTTT. Translating it yields CASSFGLAGYRGGTDTQYF. This rearrangement joins TRBV5-6 to TRBJ2-3; 12 nucleotides agree with TRBD2. This CDR3 comprises 19 residues. With V trimmed by 2 bases and J by 3 bases, 13 bases remained unmatched. CDR1 and CDR2 (germline): SGHDT, YYEEEE.

V is TRBV11-2 and J is TRBJ2-3, with D hard to call. Trimming took off 5 bases at V and 3 bases at J, with 12 bases between the two ends. CDR3 length: 14 residues. Per germline, CDR1 SGHAT and CDR2 FQNNGV. CDR3 loop: CASSPGALTDTQYF. CDR3 bases: TGTGCCAGCAGCCCAGGTGCCCTGACAGATACGCAGTATTTT.

This clone was detected once. The chain is built from TRBV7-3 and TRBJ1-1; weak D call: TRBD1 (5 bases). The CDR3 sequence is 13 residues long. Germline V gene sequence: CDR1 SGHTA, CDR2 FQGTGA. The V and J ends lost 5 bases and 6 bases respectively, with 13 bases between them. This CDR3 is CASSPGTLSEAFF. Written as DNA, the CDR3 is TGTGCCAGCAGCCCCGGGACTCTCTCTGAAGCTTTCTTT.

This chain joins TRBV30 and TRBJ2-2; maybe TRBD1 (6 bases). Germline V gene lookup returns CDR1 GTSNPN and CDR2 SVGIG (reference sequence). The germline V and J ends were trimmed by 5 bases and 0 bases, with 16 bases remaining between them. The CDR3 runs 16 residues. CDR3 protein: CAWGGLGQSNTGELFF. CDR3 DNA: TGTGCCTGGGGTGGACTGGGACAATCGAACACCGGGGAGCTGTTTTTT.

In this sample, this clone is medium-sized. The chain recombines TRBV29-1 with TRBJ2-7; TRBD1 aligns across 7 bases. After removal of 4 bases from V and 7 bases from J, the junction contained 16 bases not matched to a gene. Germline CDR1 is SQVTM and CDR2 is ANQGSEA. CDR3 length: 15 residues. The CDR3 nucleotides read TGCAGCGTTGCCCGGGCGGACAGGTCCCAGGGGGAGCAGTACTTC. Amino acid sequence: CSVARADRSQGEQYF.

The CDR3 DNA follows: TGTGCCAGCAGTGTCTTTTACAGGAATGAGCAGTTCTTC. Protein sequence: CASSVFYRNEQFF. The genes are TRBV2 and TRBJ2-1; D is perhaps TRBD1 (5 bases). The CDR3 runs to 13 residues. The V and J ends lost 4 bases and 7 bases respectively, with 11 bases between them. CDR1 SNHLY and CDR2 FYNNEI come from the germline V gene.

This sequence joins TRBV5-6 and TRBJ1-1, with 7 positions matching TRBD1. Germline-derived CDR1 and CDR2 are SGHDT and YYEEEE. The CDR3 covers 16 residues. J gave up 0 bases and V 4 bases, and 9 bases lay outside the gene matches. This chain's CDR3 is CASSPLRGQVNTEAFF. The DNA of the CDR3 is TGTGCCAGCAGCCCACTGAGGGGGCAGGTGAACACTGAAGCTTTCTTT.

CDR3 DNA: TGTGCCAGCAGTGGCGCCCAGGGGGCTGGGCAGCCCCAGCATTTT. This encodes CASSGAQGAGQPQHF. V and J are TRBV25-1 and TRBJ1-5; TRBD1 matches at 8 bases. Germline values: CDR1 MGHDK, CDR2 SYGVNS. The CDR3 has 15 amino acids. V dropped 4 bases and J dropped 7; count of bases not matched to a gene: 9.

The chain couples TRBV10-3 to TRBJ2-7; the match to TRBD1 covers 8 bases. Germline lookup yields CDR1 ENHRY and CDR2 SYGVKD. The CDR3 has 15 residues. Trimming took 4 bases from V and 7 from J; bases not matched to a gene: 12. CDR3 nucleotides: TGTGCCATCAGTGGCCGGGACAGGAAAAACGAGGAGCAGTACTTC. Amino acid sequence: CAISGRDRKNEEQYF.

The chain carries TRBV19 and TRBJ1-5; possible D gene TRBD1, 6 bases. Germline assignment: CDR1 LNHDA and CDR2 SQIVND (reference sequence). This CDR3 comprises 13 residues. Trimming removed 6 bases from V and 16 bases from J, with 22 bases in between. CDR3 coding DNA: TGTGCCAGTAGAGGACAGAGCACCCCTCATTCACATTTT. Protein: CASRGQSTPHSHF.